Listed below are T cell receptor beta chains from one sample, sequenced in a study of T cells in Graves' hyperthyroidism and ophthalmopathy. Each CDR3 protein gets one entry after TCRdb re-called the multiplex PCR reads with MiXCR. Here the sample spans roughly 800,000 distinct CDR3 sequences, roughly 40% being singletons. The sequencing input was blood. These TCRs come from a man aged 18 to 35 with Graves' hyperthyroidism. Both conserved end residues are part of each CDR3. A D gene is named only where the DNA matches it firmly. Clone size, where shown, is once, few, many, or a class for clones that have expanded.

clone size	J gene	V gene	D gene	CDR3 DNA	CDR3 protein
NA	TRBJ1-1	TRBV7-3	NA	TGTGCCAGCAGCTCCTCGGGACACCCGAACACTGAAGCTTTCTTT	CASSSSGHPNTEAFF
many	TRBJ1-2	TRBV19	TRBD1	TGTGCCAGTAGTATAATGGATCAGGGGGTCGGATCTGGCTACACCTTC	CASSIMDQGVGSGYTF
few	TRBJ1-6	TRBV7-9	NA	TGTGCCAGCAGTTGGGGCCGGGACTCACCCCTCCACTTT	CASSWGRDSPLHF
NA	TRBJ1-4	TRBV4-3	NA	TGCGCCAGCAGCCAAGATCTGAATTACGAGGGGGAAAAACTGTTTTTT	CASSQDLNYEGEKLFF
NA	TRBJ1-4	TRBV29-1	NA	TGCAGCGTGGACGAAGGTCTTGAGGAAAAACTGTTTTTT	CSVDEGLEEKLFF
NA	TRBJ2-5	TRBV25-1	TRBD2	TGTGCCAGCAGTGAAAGTCTAGCGGGAGAAGAGACCCAGTACTTC	CASSESLAGEETQYF
NA	TRBJ1-5	TRBV10-3	NA	TGTGCCAGCAGTTACTCGACCGACGTTTGGCATAGCAATCAGCCCCAGCATTTT	CASSYSTDVWHSNQPQHF
NA	TRBJ1-1	TRBV5-6	NA	TGTGCCAGTCATATGGGGAACACTGAAGCTTTCTTT	CASHMGNTEAFF
NA	TRBJ2-5	TRBV7-6	TRBD2	TGTGCCAGCAGCCTCCCCGGATTGGCGGGGGGGCAGGGAGGGGAGACCCAGTACTTC	CASSLPGLAGGQGGETQYF
NA	TRBJ1-2	TRBV11-2	NA	TGTGCCAGCAGCTGGGGGACACTTTATGGCTACACCTTC	CASSWGTLYGYTF
NA	TRBJ2-5	TRBV7-9	TRBD2	TGTGCCAGCAGCTTAGAGTCTAGCGGGACGGAAGAGACCCAGTACTTC	CASSLESSGTEETQYF
many	TRBJ1-2	TRBV12-3/TRBV12-4	NA	TGTGCCAGCAGCTCCTACTATGGCTACACCTTC	CASSSYYGYTF
many	TRBJ1-4	TRBV7-9	NA	TGTGCCAGCAGCTACCAACGGACAACTGAAAAACTGTTTTTT	CASSYQRTTEKLFF
few	TRBJ1-2	TRBV5-1	NA	TGCGCCAGCAGCTTGGGTACAGGTACCATATATGGCTACACCTTC	CASSLGTGTIYGYTF
few	TRBJ2-7	TRBV12-3/TRBV12-4	TRBD1	TGTGCCAGCAGCCGGGGACAGGGGGCTCTCGACGAGCAGTACTTC	CASSRGQGALDEQYF
NA	TRBJ2-6	TRBV7-2	NA	TGTGCCAGCAGCTCAAGGGCCTCCGGGGCCAACGTCCTGACTTTC	CASSSRASGANVLTF
NA	TRBJ1-4	TRBV13	NA	TGTGCCAGCAGCGCGGGGCTTCACGAAAAACTGTTTTTT	CASSAGLHEKLFF
NA	TRBJ2-7	TRBV2	NA	TGTGCCATCAGTTCCGGGGACTCCTACGAGCAGTACTTC	CAISSGDSYEQYF
NA	TRBJ2-3	TRBV20-1	NA	TGCAGTGTCCCTAGACTAGATACGCAGTATTTT	CSVPRLDTQYF